The clone carrying this T cell receptor beta chain was recorded a few times. This record belongs to a study of blood T cell repertoires in COVID-19. Whole-study context: Sites across the United States, Italy and Spain contributed samples from acute and convalescent COVID-19.

In the original analysis: Nucleated cell number was recorded as an estimate derived from reference gene primer amplification. Some clones are missing from TCRdb's copy, which holds only in-frame ones; the method was immunoSEQ multiplex PCR. That table gives V, J and clone size, and the DNA gave D and trimming. The sample includes 49,000 or so clones, 80% to 90% of them seen just once. This CDR3 contains 13 residues. V was clipped by 11 bases and J by 1 base, with 14 bases between them. The material sequenced was peripheral blood. The TCR sequence derives from a woman aged 80 or over with COVID-19, enrolled during active disease. J is TRBJ1-1 and V is TRBV12-3 or TRBV12-4, with D hard to call. CDR3 residues: CAPARQKNTEAFF. The CDR3 nucleotides are TGTGCCCCGGCGAGGCAAAAGAACACTGAAGCTTTCTTT.